This T cell receptor beta chain was profiled in a study of blood T cell repertoires in COVID-19. Background on the study: The United States, Italy and Spain were the sources of the acute and convalescent COVID-19 samples.

In the original workflow: Estimates of nucleated cell counts were drawn from the amplification of reference gene primers. Clones were sequenced by immunoSEQ multiplex PCR, and TCRdb holds only the in-frame ones, with some missing. V and J calls and clone size are given by that table; D and trimming were obtained from the DNA. The table includes some 510,000 clones, over 75% detected once. This CDR3 has 14 residues. In germline, CDR1 is MNHEY, CDR2 SVGEGT. Trimming took 2 bases from V and 4 from J, leaving 9 bases between them. This receptor was obtained from a woman between 40 and 55 years old who had recovered from COVID-19. This sequence joins TRBV6-2 or TRBV6-3 and TRBJ1-5; no reliable D call. Input material: PBMCs or T cells enriched from blood (not recorded which). DNA of the CDR3: TGTGCCAGCAGTTACAGAGGGTCAAATCAGCCCCAGCATTTT. Its translation: CASSYRGSNQPQHF.